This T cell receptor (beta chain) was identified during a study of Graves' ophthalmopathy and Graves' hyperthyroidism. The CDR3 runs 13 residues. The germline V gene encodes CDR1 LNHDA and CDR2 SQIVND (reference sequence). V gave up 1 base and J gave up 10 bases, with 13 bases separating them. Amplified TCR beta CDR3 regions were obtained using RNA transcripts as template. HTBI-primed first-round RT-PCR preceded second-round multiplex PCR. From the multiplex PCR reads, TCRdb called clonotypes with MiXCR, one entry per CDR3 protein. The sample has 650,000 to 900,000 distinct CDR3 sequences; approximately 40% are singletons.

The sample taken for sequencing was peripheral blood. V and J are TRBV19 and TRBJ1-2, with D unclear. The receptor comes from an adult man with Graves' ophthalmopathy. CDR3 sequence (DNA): TGTGCCAGTAGTATAGGGGGTTTAGGAGTCTACACCTTC. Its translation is CASSIGGLGVYTF.